Listed here are 2 T cell receptor beta chains from one sample, sequenced in a study of cytomegalovirus exposure and HLA in healthy donors. PCR employed 60 Vbeta and 13 Jbeta primers. Assay: immunoSEQ multiplex PCR; the TCRdb copy retains only in-frame clones and omits some. Counted here are about 100,000 clones, roughly 79% occurring once; the ten biggest clones make up under 3.5%. The source material was PBMCs. These receptors all stem from a female donor in good health and CMV-seropositive.

The V and J genes are TRBV6-5 and TRBJ1-1; 7 nucleotides match TRBD1. This CDR3 is 14 amino acids long. Trimming took 4 bases from V and 5 from J; bases not matched to a gene: 7. CDR1 is MNHEY and CDR2 is SVGAGI in the germline V gene. Here the CDR3 DNA reads TGTGCCAGCAGTTTCGACAGGGAGAGAACTGAAGCTTTCTTT. Translation: CASSFDRERTEAFF.

This chain joins TRBV6-5 and TRBJ1-2, with a weak D call TRBD1 (5 bases). The ends were cut back, 7 bases at V and 8 bases at J, with 17 bases in the middle. Per germline, CDR1 MNHEY and CDR2 SVGAGI. The CDR3 extends over 13 amino acids. CDR3 coding DNA: TGTGCCAGCACCCAATCCAGGGAGGGAGGCTACACCTTC. Amino acid sequence: CASTQSREGGYTF.